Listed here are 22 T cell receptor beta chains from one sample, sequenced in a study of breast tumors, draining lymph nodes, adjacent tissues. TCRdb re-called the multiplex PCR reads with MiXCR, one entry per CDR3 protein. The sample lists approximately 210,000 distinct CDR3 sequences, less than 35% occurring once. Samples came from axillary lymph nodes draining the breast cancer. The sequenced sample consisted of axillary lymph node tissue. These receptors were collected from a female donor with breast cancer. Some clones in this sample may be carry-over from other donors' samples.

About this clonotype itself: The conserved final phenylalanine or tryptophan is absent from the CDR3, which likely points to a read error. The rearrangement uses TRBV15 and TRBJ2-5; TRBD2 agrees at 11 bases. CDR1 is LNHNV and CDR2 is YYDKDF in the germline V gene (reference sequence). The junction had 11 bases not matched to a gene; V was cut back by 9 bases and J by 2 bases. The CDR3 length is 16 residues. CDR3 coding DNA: TGTGCCACTAGCGGGGGGGTGGAGGTCATTCAAGAGACCCAGTACCTC. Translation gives CATSGGVEVIQETQYL.

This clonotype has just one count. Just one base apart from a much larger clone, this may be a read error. The DNA of the CDR3 is TGTGCCAACAGCCAAGTAAGCCTGACAGATACGCAGTATTTT. Translation: CANSQVSLTDTQYF. The J gene is TRBJ2-3, the V gene TRBV3-2. TRBV3-2 is annotated as a pseudogene. The CDR3 runs 14 residues.

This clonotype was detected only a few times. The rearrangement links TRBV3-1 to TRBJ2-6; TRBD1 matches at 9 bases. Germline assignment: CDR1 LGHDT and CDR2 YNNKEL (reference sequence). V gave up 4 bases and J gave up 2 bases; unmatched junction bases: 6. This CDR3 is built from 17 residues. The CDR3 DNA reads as TGTGCCAGCAGCCTCGGGACAGGGTTTGCTGGGGCCAACGTCCTGACTTTC. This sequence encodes CASSLGTGFAGANVLTF.

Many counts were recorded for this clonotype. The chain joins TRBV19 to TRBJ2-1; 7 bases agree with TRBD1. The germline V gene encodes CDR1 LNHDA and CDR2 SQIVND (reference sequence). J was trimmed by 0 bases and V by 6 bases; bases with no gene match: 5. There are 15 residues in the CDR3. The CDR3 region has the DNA TGTGCCAGTAGACGGGACAGCAACTCCTACAATGAGCAGTTCTTC. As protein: CASRRDSNSYNEQFF.

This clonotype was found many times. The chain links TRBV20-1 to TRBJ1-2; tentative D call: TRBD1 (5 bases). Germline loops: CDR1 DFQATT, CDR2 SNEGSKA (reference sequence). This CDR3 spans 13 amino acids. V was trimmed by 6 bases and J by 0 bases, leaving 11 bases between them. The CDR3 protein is CSAPRESNYGYTF. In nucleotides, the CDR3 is TGCAGTGCGCCCAGGGAATCTAACTATGGCTACACCTTC.

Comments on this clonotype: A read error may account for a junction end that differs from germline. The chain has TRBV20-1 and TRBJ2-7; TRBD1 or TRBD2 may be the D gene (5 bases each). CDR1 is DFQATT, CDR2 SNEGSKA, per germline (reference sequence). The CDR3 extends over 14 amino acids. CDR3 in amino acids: CSARVTGRGREQYF. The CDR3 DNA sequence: TGCAGTGCTAGAGTCACAGGTCGTGGAAGGGAGCAGTACTTT.

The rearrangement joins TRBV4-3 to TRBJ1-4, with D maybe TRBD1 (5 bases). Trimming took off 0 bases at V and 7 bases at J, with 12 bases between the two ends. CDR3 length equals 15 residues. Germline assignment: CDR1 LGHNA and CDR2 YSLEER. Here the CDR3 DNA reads TGCGCCAGCAGCCAAGATGTGATGGGGGGTGAAAAACTGTTTTTT. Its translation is CASSQDVMGGEKLFF.

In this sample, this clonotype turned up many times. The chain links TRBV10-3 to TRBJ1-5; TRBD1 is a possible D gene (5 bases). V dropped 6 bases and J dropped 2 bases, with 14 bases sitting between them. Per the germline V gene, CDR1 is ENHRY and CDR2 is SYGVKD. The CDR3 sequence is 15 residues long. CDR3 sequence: CAISDTGGGNQPQHF. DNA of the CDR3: TGTGCCATCAGCGATACAGGAGGCGGCAATCAGCCCCAGCATTTT.

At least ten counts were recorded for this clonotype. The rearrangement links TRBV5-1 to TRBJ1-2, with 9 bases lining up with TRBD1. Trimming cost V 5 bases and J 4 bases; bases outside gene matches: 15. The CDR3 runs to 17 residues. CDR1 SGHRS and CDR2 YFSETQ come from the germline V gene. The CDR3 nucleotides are TGCGCCAGCAGAAGAGGGACAGGGACCTTTATTATCTATGGCTACACCTTC. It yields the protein CASRRGTGTFIIYGYTF. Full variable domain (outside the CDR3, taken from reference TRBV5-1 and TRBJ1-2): KAGVTQTPRYLIKTRGQQVTLSCSPISGHRSVSWYQQTPGQGLQFLFEYFSETQRNKGNFPGRFSGRQFSNSRSEMNVSTLELGDSALYLCASRRGTGTFIIYGYTFGSGTRLTVV.

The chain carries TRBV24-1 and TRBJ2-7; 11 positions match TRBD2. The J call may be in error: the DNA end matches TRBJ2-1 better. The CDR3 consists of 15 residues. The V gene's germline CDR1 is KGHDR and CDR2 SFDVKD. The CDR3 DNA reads TGTGCCACCAGTGATTTTAGCGGGGGGGTCTATGAGCAGTTCTTC. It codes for CATSDFSGGVYEQFF.

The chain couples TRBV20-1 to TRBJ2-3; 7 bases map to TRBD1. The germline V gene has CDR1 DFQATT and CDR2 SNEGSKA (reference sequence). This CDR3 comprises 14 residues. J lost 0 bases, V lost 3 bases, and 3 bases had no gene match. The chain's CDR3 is CSASRGQSTDTQYF. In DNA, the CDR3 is TGCAGTGCTAGCCGGGGACAGAGCACAGATACGCAGTATTTT.

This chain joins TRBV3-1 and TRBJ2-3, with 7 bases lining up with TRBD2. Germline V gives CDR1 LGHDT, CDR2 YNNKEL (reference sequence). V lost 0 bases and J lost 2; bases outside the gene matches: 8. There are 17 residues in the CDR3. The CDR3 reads CASSQDYRTRYTDTQYF. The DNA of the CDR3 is TGTGCCAGCAGCCAAGATTACCGGACTAGATACACAGATACGCAGTATTTT.

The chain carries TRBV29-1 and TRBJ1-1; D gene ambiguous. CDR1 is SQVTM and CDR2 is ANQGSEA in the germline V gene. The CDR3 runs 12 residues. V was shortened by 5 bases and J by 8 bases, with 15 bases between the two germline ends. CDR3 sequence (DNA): TGCAGCGTTCAGGACCGCAGGATAGAAGCTTTCTTT. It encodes CSVQDRRIEAFF.

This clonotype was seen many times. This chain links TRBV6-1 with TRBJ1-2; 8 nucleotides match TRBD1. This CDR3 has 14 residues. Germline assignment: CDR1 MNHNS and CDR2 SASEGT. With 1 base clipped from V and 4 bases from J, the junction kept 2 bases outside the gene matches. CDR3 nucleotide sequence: TGTGCCAGCAGTGAAGGCGGGACAGGCTATGGCTACACCTTC. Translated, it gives CASSEGGTGYGYTF.

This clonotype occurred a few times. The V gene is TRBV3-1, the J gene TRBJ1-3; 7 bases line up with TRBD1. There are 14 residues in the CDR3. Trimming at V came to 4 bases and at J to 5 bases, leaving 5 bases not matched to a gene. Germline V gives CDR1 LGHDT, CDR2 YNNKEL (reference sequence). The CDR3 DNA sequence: TGTGCCAGCAGCCTACAGGGGACGAGAAACACCATATATTTT. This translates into CASSLQGTRNTIYF.

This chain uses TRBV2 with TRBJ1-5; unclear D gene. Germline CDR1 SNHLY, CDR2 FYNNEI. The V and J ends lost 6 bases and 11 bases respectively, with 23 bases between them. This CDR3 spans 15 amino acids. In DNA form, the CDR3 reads TGTGCCAGCAGCTCCCGGAGTAGCGGGAAGGAGACCCAGCATTTT. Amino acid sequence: CASSSRSSGKETQHF.

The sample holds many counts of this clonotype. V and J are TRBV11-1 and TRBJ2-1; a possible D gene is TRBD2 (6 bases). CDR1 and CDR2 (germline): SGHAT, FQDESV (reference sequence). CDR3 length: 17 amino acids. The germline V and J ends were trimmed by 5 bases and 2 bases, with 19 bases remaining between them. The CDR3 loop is CASSLPWEVGTYNEQFF. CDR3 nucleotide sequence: TGTGCCAGCAGCCTCCCGTGGGAGGTCGGTACCTACAATGAGCAGTTCTTC.

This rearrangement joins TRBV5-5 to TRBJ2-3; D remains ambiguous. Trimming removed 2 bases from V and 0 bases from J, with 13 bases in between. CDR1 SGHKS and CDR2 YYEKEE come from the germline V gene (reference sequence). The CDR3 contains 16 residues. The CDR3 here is CASSFRRPTSTDTQYF. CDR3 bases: TGTGCCAGCAGCTTTCGGAGACCGACTAGCACAGATACGCAGTATTTT.

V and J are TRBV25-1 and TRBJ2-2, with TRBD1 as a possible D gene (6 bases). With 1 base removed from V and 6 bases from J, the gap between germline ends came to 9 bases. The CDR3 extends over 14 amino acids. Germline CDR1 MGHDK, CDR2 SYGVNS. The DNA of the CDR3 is TGTGCCAGCAGTGAATCAGGGGAAGCCGGGGAGCTGTTTTTT. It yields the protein CASSESGEAGELFF.

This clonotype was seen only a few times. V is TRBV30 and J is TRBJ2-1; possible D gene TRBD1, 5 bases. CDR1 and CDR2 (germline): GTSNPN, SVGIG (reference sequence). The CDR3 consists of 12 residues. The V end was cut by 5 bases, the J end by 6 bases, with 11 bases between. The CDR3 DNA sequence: TGTGCCTGGGCCACAGGATTCAATGAGCAGTTCTTC. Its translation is CAWATGFNEQFF. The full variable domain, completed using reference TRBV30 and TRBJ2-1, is SQTIHQWPATLVQPVGSPLSLECTVEGTSNPNLYWYRQAAGRGLQLLFYSVGIGQISSEVPQNLSASRPQDRQFILSSKKLLLSDSGFYLCAWATGFNEQFFGPGTRLTVL.

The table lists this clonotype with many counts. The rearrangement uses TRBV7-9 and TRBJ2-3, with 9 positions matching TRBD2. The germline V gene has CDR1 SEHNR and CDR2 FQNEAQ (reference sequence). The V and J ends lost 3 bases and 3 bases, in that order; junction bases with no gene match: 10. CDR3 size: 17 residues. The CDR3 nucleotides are TGTGCCAGCAGCTTTTGGCGGGCTAGCGGGACGACAGATACGCAGTATTTT. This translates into CASSFWRASGTTDTQYF.

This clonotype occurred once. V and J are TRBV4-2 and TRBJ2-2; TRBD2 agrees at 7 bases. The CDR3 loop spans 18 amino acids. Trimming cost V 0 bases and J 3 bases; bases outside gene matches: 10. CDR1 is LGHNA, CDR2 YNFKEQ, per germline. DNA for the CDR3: TGTGCCAGCAGCCAAGATGGGGCTAGCGGTCCTTACACCGGGGAGCTGTTTTTT. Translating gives CASSQDGASGPYTGELFF.